This T cell receptor beta chain derives from a study of radiation and T cells in renal cell carcinoma. Some clones are missing from TCRdb's copy, which holds only in-frame ones; the method was immunoSEQ multiplex PCR. Of 100,000 to 150,000 clones listed, 88% are singletons. Noted time point: blood 2 weeks post-SBRT. Treatment described: 15 Gy SBRT to primary tumor, nephrectomy 4 weeks later. This sequence was found in a woman in her 70s with renal cell carcinoma. The sample here was blood, taken from a patient whose treatment included radiotherapy and nephrectomy.

CDR3 sequence (DNA): TGTGCCAGCAGTTTAGGGGGACAGAGGAACACTGAAGCTTTCTTT. It specifies CASSLGGQRNTEAFF. This rearrangement joins TRBV28 to TRBJ1-1; 7 bases align to TRBD1. The CDR3 runs 15 residues. Germline V lookup: CDR1 MDHEN, CDR2 SYDVKM. J gave up 1 base and V 2 bases, and 4 bases lay outside the gene matches. Variable domain in full (rest from reference TRBV28 and TRBJ1-1): DVKVTQSSRYLVKRTGEKVFLECVQDMDHENMFWYRQDPGLGLRLIYFSYDVKMKEKGDIPEGYSVSREKKERFSLILESASTNQTSMYLCASSLGGQRNTEAFFGQGTRLTVV.